This T cell receptor (beta chain) is drawn from a study of shared clonotypes between healthy human individuals (dated by TCRdb to the early 2020s). At the level of the whole study: The cohort included three men and a couple of women between 18 and 49 years of age. For each donor, CD4 naive and CD4 memory were each given three plates, CD8 naive was given two plates, and CD8 memory was given one plate. To estimate repertoire size and how much clonotypes are shared between individuals, the study performed deep sequencing of blood TCR repertoires from 4 to 6 healthy adults. Leukapheresis yielded between about 0.85 and 10 billion PBMCs per donor. To increase sequencing depth and limit assay-specific biases, different laboratories used diverse techniques to prepare libraries and sequence TCR repertoires. General findings and caveats noted by the study authors: Sharing across a few donors was observed for roughly 5.4% of naive CD4, less than 4% of naive CD8, about 2.5% of memory CD4, and less than 0.45% of memory CD8 clonotypes. Rarefaction of sorted-subset datasets indicated incomplete sequencing despite the large sequencing depth. The genetic and exposure-history diversity represented was limited by the small number of donors. Estimated clonotype richness was generally larger for naive than for memory subsets. Only blood was sampled, and tissue TCR repertoires likely differ from those in blood. Higher generation probabilities were observed for clonotypes shared by all four sorted-subset donors than for non-shared clonotypes. Pairwise subsampling led to the expectation that sequencing depth would affect the degree of clonotype sharing among donors.

In regard to this clone: Its antigen is unknown. No clone much larger than this one lies a single base away; base qualities are absent.

Healthy HIV-negative adults with no recently reported acute infections or vaccinations were included as donors. All donors were Caucasian adults living in Nashville, Tennessee, USA. CD4+ T cells were enriched by magnetic negative selection; naive cells were then positively selected on CD45RA, and the negative fraction formed the memory subset. Blood was obtained by leukapheresis, after which PBMCs were separated by Ficoll-Histopaque density gradient centrifugation and cryopreserved in liquid nitrogen vapor phase. Analytical flow cytometry was used to check the purity and quantity of every magnetically sorted T cell population. Each sorted fraction had its genomic DNA isolated and then quantified by UV absorbance on a Nanodrop 2000c. From its cysteine to its phenylalanine, the CDR3 spans 15 amino acids. Of the read, only the CDR3 DNA is kept; its 45 bases are in frame from base 1. From the germline V gene (reference sequence), CDR1 is SEHNR and CDR2 is FQNEAQ. Clipping removes 0 bases from V and 7 bases from J, with 7 as the unmatched junction base count.

Using the deep immunoSEQ assay, multiplex PCR amplified TCR CDR3 regions from genomic DNA. Extracted genomic DNA from each cell subset was distributed evenly across all wells of several immunoSEQ 96-well plates, and each plate was treated as a replicate. For sorted subsets, around 0.2 ug of genomic DNA, equivalent to 25,000 to 35,000 T cell genomes, went into each replicate PCR. Purified libraries were measured with a Qubit 3.0 fluorometer, size-checked on a Bioanalyzer 2100, and measured again with the KAPA Library Quantification kit. Each immunoSEQ 96-well plate was sequenced on its own single-read 150-cycle Illumina NextSeq 550 flow cell. Turning to the authors' computational methods: Because the immunoSEQ output included only junctional sequences and no quality scores, the filtering could not be the same as the filtering used for full-length reads. Sequences were annotated with PyIR, a Python wrapper for IgBLAST v1.9, using IMGT germline references to assign V/J genes and CDR3. Any read was removed if the V/J assignment was weak (E-value above 1e-6), the CDR3 was missing, or the read contained stop codons, out-of-frame junctions, or ambiguous translated residues. A V3J clonotype was defined by an identical inferred V gene, J gene, and CDR3 amino acid sequence. To compute the percentage overlap between repertoires, the number of shared unique clonotypes was divided by the size of the smaller repertoire. Three approaches were used to assess repertoire richness: RTK rarefaction, the Chao1 estimator, and Recon v2.1 estimates of unobserved clonotypes. OLGA was used to compute generation probabilities for all TCRbeta clonotypes that the gDNA method yielded from a handful of donors. This immuneACCESS table, as held by TCRdb, lists in-frame sequences with V and J called but not all clones. Of the missing ones, under half trace to an unresolved V gene in checked studies; the others have no known cause. V and J calls and clone size are as listed in that table; D and trimming were resolved from the DNA. The sample yields approximately 1,500,000 clones; around 98% were counted once. About 0.45% of the sample comes from the top ten.

Sequences were obtained from naive CD4+ T cells sorted from blood. The cell subset or site label corresponds to: CD45RA+ positively selected. This clonotype was sampled from a man aged 30-40 years in good health. The V and J segments used are TRBV7-9 and TRBJ2-7; 9 nucleotides in the junction match TRBD2. The DNA sequence is as follows: TGTGCCAGCAGCTTAGCGGCGGGACTAGCCCCGGAGCAGTACTTC. Its protein is CASSLAAGLAPEQYF.